The next 31 T cell receptor beta chains were all read from a single sample in a study of CD8 T cells in Susac syndrome. After extraction with the RNeasy kit, about 0.5 to 1 ug of the RNA was reverse transcribed using random hexamers. TCRdb re-analysed the immunoSEQ multiplex PCR reads in MiXCR, keeping a single row per CDR3 protein. Among 100,000 to 150,000 distinct CDR3 sequences, over 90% were seen once, and the ten largest hold approximately 0.12%. Sequencing input: CD4+ T cells from PBMCs. These receptors were collected from a human donor in good health.

This clonotype was recorded only once. The CDR3 DNA sequence: TGCGCCAGCAGCTTGGCCGGGCGGGTGAACACTGAAGCTTTCTTT. Translated: CASSLAGRVNTEAFF. The V call is TRBV5-1, the J call TRBJ1-1; D is unclear. The CDR3 is 15 residues long. V lost 0 bases to trimming and J lost 0 bases, with 9 bases between them. The germline CDR1 and CDR2 sequences are SGHRS and YFSETQ.

This chain links TRBV29-1 with TRBJ2-1; TRBD2 is a possible D gene (6 bases). The CDR3 is 12 residues long. Looked up from germline, CDR1 is SQVTM and CDR2 is ANQGSEA. V gave up 6 bases and J gave up 8 bases, with 14 bases separating them. The CDR3 protein is CSVGRWGDEQFF. CDR3 sequence (DNA): TGCAGCGTGGGAAGATGGGGGGATGAGCAGTTCTTC.

This clonotype was counted a single time. The V call is TRBV29-1, the J call TRBJ2-6, with D perhaps assigned TRBD1 or TRBD2 (5 bases each). The germline V gene encodes CDR1 SQVTM and CDR2 ANQGSEA. Trimming took 6 bases from V and 0 from J, leaving 18 bases between them. The CDR3 consists of 17 residues. The CDR3 here is CSVHGARESSGANVLTF. The CDR3 DNA reads as TGCAGCGTGCACGGGGCCAGGGAAAGCTCTGGGGCCAACGTCCTGACTTTC.

The chain couples TRBV29-1 to TRBJ2-3; no clear D. This CDR3 is built from 15 residues. Trimming removed 3 bases at V and 0 bases at J, with 13 bases between. From germline, CDR1 is SQVTM and CDR2 ANQGSEA. CDR3 bases: TGCAGCGTTGATTCGACGGTACCTAGCACAGATACGCAGTATTTT. Its protein product is CSVDSTVPSTDTQYF.

The V and J genes are TRBV28 and TRBJ2-1; 7 bases are shared with TRBD2. The V segment lost 11 bases and the J segment 0 bases; nucleotides outside the gene matches: 10. Germline lookup yields CDR1 MDHEN and CDR2 SYDVKM. This CDR3 region has 15 residues. The CDR3 here is CAGSGGVSSYNEQFF. In nucleotides, the CDR3 is TGTGCCGGGTCGGGAGGCGTTAGCTCCTACAATGAGCAGTTCTTC.

The chain couples TRBV7-2 to TRBJ1-1; D remains unclear. The CDR3 covers 14 residues. Germline values: CDR1 SGHTA, CDR2 FQGNSA. V dropped 7 bases and J dropped 6 bases, with 18 bases sitting between them. CDR3 protein: CASIPDGGRAEAFF. The CDR3 region has the DNA TGTGCCAGCATTCCAGACGGAGGGCGCGCTGAAGCTTTCTTT.

Here the CDR3 reads CASSYPGGSGYTF. The CDR3 region has the DNA TGTGCCAGCAGTTACCCGGGCGGGAGTGGCTACACCTTC. The V call is TRBV6-5, the J call TRBJ1-2; D remains unclear. Germline CDR1 is MNHEY and CDR2 is SVGAGI. The CDR3 covers 13 residues. V lost 2 bases, J lost 7 bases, and 11 bases lay in between.

This chain connects TRBV29-1 to TRBJ2-2; 8 nucleotides match TRBD1. This CDR3 is built from 15 residues. From germline, CDR1 is SQVTM and CDR2 ANQGSEA. V gave up 6 bases and J gave up 2 bases; unmatched junction bases: 8. The CDR3 bases are TGCAGCGTAACGATACAGGGGGGTAACACCGGGGAGCTGTTTTTT. Translated: CSVTIQGGNTGELFF.

The CDR3 loop reads CASTLTVGQGREQYF. CDR3 in DNA: TGTGCCAGCACCTTAACCGTGGGACAGGGACGCGAGCAGTACTTC. The chain is built from TRBV12-3 or TRBV12-4 and TRBJ2-7; TRBD1 agrees at 9 bases. The V segment lost 7 bases and the J segment 6 bases; nucleotides outside the gene matches: 13. The length of the CDR3 is 15 residues.

The table lists this clonotype with a few counts. V is TRBV29-1 and J is TRBJ2-7; D possibly corresponds to TRBD2 (6 bases). The germline V gene encodes CDR1 SQVTM and CDR2 ANQGSEA. V gave up 4 bases and J gave up 2 bases, with 18 bases separating them. The CDR3 loop spans 15 amino acids. For the CDR3, the DNA is TGCAGCGTTGCCGGGACTCCTAAAACAACCTACGAGCAGTACTTC. Its protein product is CSVAGTPKTTYEQYF.

This chain connects TRBV28 to TRBJ2-5, with a weak D call TRBD2 (5 bases). The CDR3 is 13 amino acids. The germline V and J ends were trimmed by 6 bases and 3 bases, with 11 bases remaining between them. Germline loops: CDR1 MDHEN, CDR2 SYDVKM. As DNA, the CDR3 is TGTGCCAGCAGAGTGAGTAGCGAAGAGACCCAGTACTTC. It specifies CASRVSSEETQYF.

This clonotype showed up just once. The chain is built from TRBV28 and TRBJ2-7; no clear D gene. The CDR3 loop spans 15 amino acids. Germline V gene lookup returns CDR1 MDHEN and CDR2 SYDVKM. Between the trimmed V and J ends, which lost 4 bases and 6 bases, there was a span of 19 bases. The CDR3 DNA follows: TGTGCCAGCAGTTCCGCACCGGGCCTTGGTGGCGAGCAGTACTTC. It translates to CASSSAPGLGGEQYF.

V usage is TRBV9 and J usage is TRBJ2-7; 7 bases are shared with TRBD2. Germline assignment: CDR1 SGDLS and CDR2 YYNGEE. The CDR3 is 15 amino acids. V dropped 2 bases and J dropped 6; count of bases not matched to a gene: 11. The CDR3 DNA reads TGTGCCAGCAGCGTGCAGAGCGGGAACCTCGGCGAGCAGTACTTC. Amino acids: CASSVQSGNLGEQYF.

The chain couples TRBV7-9 to TRBJ1-1, with D perhaps matching TRBD1 (6 bases). The germline V gene has CDR1 SEHNR and CDR2 FQNEAQ (reference sequence). The CDR3 runs to 17 residues. V was pared by 5 bases and J by 0 bases, with 19 bases between. The CDR3 here is CASSPTPGWGLNTEAFF. The CDR3 DNA reads TGTGCCAGCAGCCCGACCCCCGGTTGGGGGCTGAACACTGAAGCTTTCTTT.

The rearrangement links TRBV6-5 to TRBJ1-5; D remains unclear. The CDR3 length is 17 residues. V was clipped by 0 bases and J by 0 bases, with 12 bases between them. Looked up from germline, CDR1 is MNHEY and CDR2 is SVGAGI. CDR3 loop: CASSYSFGPNSNQPQHF. CDR3 coding DNA: TGTGCCAGCAGTTACTCTTTTGGGCCGAATAGCAATCAGCCCCAGCATTTT.

CDR3 loop: CASSFSGAGLRETQYF. Here the CDR3 DNA reads TGTGCCAGCAGCTTCAGCGGGGCAGGACTTAGGGAGACCCAGTACTTC. The chain carries TRBV7-2 and TRBJ2-5; 7 nucleotides align to TRBD2. This CDR3 region has 16 residues. Germline V lookup: CDR1 SGHTA, CDR2 FQGNSA. V gave up 3 bases and J gave up 5 bases; unmatched junction bases: 12.

The chain has TRBV5-4 and TRBJ2-6; the D is unclear. V lost 2 bases, J lost 4 bases, and 10 bases lay in between. The CDR3 is 15 amino acids. CDR1 and CDR2 (germline): SGHNT, YYREEE (reference sequence). The CDR3, as DNA: TGTGCCAGCAGCTTATCGGAACCGGGGGCCAACGTCCTGACTTTC. The encoded protein is CASSLSEPGANVLTF.

This clonotype was picked up one time. V is TRBV7-9 and J is TRBJ2-2; D uncertain. Germline V gene sequence: CDR1 SEHNR, CDR2 FQNEAQ (reference sequence). The CDR3 is made up of 12 amino acids. V dropped 5 bases and J dropped 7 bases, with 8 bases sitting between them. The CDR3 reads CASSNSLGELFF. Here the CDR3 DNA reads TGTGCCAGCAGCAACAGCCTCGGGGAGCTGTTTTTT.

V is TRBV29-1 and J is TRBJ2-7; 10 nucleotides agree with TRBD1. The V gene end was trimmed by 4 bases and the J gene end by 2 bases; junction bases not matched to a gene: 5. CDR1 and CDR2 from the germline V gene are SQVTM and ANQGSEA. The CDR3 consists of 14 residues. The CDR3 nucleotides read TGCAGCGTTGCCGGGACAGGGGAGGCCTACGAGCAGTACTTC. Translated: CSVAGTGEAYEQYF.

The V call is TRBV28, the J call TRBJ2-5; TRBD2 matches 12 bases. CDR3 length equals 15 residues. Germline lookup yields CDR1 MDHEN and CDR2 SYDVKM. The V segment lost 6 bases and the J segment 4 bases; nucleotides outside the gene matches: 6. The CDR3 loop reads CASSPSGLAGETQYF. The CDR3 DNA sequence: TGTGCCAGCAGCCCTTCGGGACTAGCGGGAGAGACCCAGTACTTC.

This clonotype showed up just once. This chain joins TRBV20-1 and TRBJ2-6; D is possibly TRBD1 (5 bases). Trimming stripped 8 bases from V and 5 bases from J, with 16 bases between. This CDR3 region has 14 residues. CDR1 and CDR2 (germline): DFQATT, SNEGSKA (reference sequence). In DNA, the CDR3 is TGCAGTACACGGACAAGACCCTGGGCCAACGTCCTGACTTTC. It specifies CSTRTRPWANVLTF.

The chain employs TRBV28 and TRBJ1-4, with TRBD1 as a possible D gene (5 bases). Germline assignment: CDR1 MDHEN and CDR2 SYDVKM. V dropped 3 bases and J dropped 8 bases, with 13 bases sitting between them. The CDR3 has 14 residues. The CDR3 spells CASSLEGQREKLFF. CDR3 sequence (DNA): TGTGCCAGCAGTTTGGAGGGGCAAAGGGAAAAACTGTTTTTT.

This clonotype showed up just once. The V gene is TRBV5-8, the J gene TRBJ2-6; 7 nucleotides agree with TRBD1. In germline, CDR1 is SGHTS, CDR2 YDEGEE. J gave up 0 bases and V 5 bases, and 5 bases lay outside the gene matches. The CDR3 loop spans 16 amino acids. As DNA, the CDR3 is TGTGCCAGCAGATGGGACAGCCACTCTGGGGCCAACGTCCTGACTTTC. It yields the protein CASRWDSHSGANVLTF.

For the CDR3, the DNA is TGCGCCAGCAGCCAAGTCTTTCGCTATACTAGCCGCGGGTCAGAGACCCAGTACTTC. This translates into CASSQVFRYTSRGSETQYF. This chain uses TRBV4-1 with TRBJ2-5; D might be TRBD2 (6 bases). Germline CDR1 reads MGHRA; CDR2 reads YSYEKL. Between the trimmed V and J ends, which lost 1 base and 4 bases, there was a span of 25 bases. This CDR3 contains 19 residues.

The chain is built from TRBV29-1 and TRBJ2-4; possibly TRBD1 for D (6 bases). The CDR3 has 11 amino acids. CDR1 is SQVTM and CDR2 is ANQGSEA in the germline V gene. Trimming removed 6 bases at V and 8 bases at J, with 11 bases between. The CDR3 reads CSVWQGYIQYF. The CDR3 region has the DNA TGCAGCGTGTGGCAGGGGTACATTCAGTACTTC.

The chain uses TRBV7-2 and TRBJ2-4; TRBD2 matches at 10 bases. There are 17 residues in the CDR3. Per the germline V gene, CDR1 is SGHTA and CDR2 is FQGNSA. The V gene end was trimmed by 1 base and the J gene end by 6 bases; junction bases not matched to a gene: 9. The CDR3 region is CASSLVGASGRINIQYF. The CDR3 region has the DNA TGTGCCAGCAGCTTAGTAGGAGCTAGCGGGAGAATAAACATTCAGTACTTC.

V gene TRBV14 combines with J gene TRBJ2-7; 7 positions agree with TRBD1. CDR1 and CDR2 (germline): SGHDN, FVKESK. This CDR3 region has 15 residues. The V gene end was trimmed by 3 bases and the J gene end by 3 bases; junction bases not matched to a gene: 8. The DNA for the CDR3 is TGTGCCAGCAGCCAGAACCCGGGACAGAACTACGAGCAGTACTTC. It is translated as CASSQNPGQNYEQYF.

J is TRBJ2-2 and V is TRBV9, with D perhaps TRBD1 or TRBD2 (6 bases each). V was shortened by 3 bases and J by 7 bases, with 10 bases between the two germline ends. Germline values: CDR1 SGDLS, CDR2 YYNGEE. The CDR3 is 13 residues long. CDR3 nucleotides: TGTGCCAGCAGCGCACAGGGAGGCGGGGAGCTGTTTTTT. Its translation is CASSAQGGGELFF.

This clonotype has only a few counts. This sequence joins TRBV7-8 and TRBJ2-7; 8 nucleotides agree with TRBD1. This CDR3 region has 13 residues. V was pared by 4 bases and J by 7 bases, with 6 bases of the junction left unmatched. From germline, CDR1 is SGHVS and CDR2 FQNEAQ. CDR3 in amino acids: CASSSDRGGEQYF. In nucleotides, the CDR3 is TGTGCCAGCAGCTCCGACAGGGGAGGAGAGCAGTACTTC.

This clonotype was seen only a few times. V and J are TRBV12-3 or TRBV12-4 and TRBJ2-5; 8 bases are shared with TRBD1. V trimming: 3 bases; J trimming: 4 bases; junction bases outside the gene matches: 1. The CDR3 loop spans 13 amino acids. The CDR3 is CASSFDRGETQYF. CDR3 sequence (DNA): TGTGCCAGCAGTTTCGACAGGGGAGAGACCCAGTACTTC.

CDR3 nucleotide sequence: TGTGCCAGCAGGGGGGGGGCAGGGCAGCCCCAGCATTTT. This encodes CASRGGAGQPQHF. The rearrangement joins TRBV28 to TRBJ1-5; a possible D gene is TRBD1 (6 bases). Per the germline V gene, CDR1 is MDHEN and CDR2 is SYDVKM. This CDR3 comprises 13 residues. The germline V and J ends were trimmed by 6 bases and 7 bases, with 13 bases remaining between them.